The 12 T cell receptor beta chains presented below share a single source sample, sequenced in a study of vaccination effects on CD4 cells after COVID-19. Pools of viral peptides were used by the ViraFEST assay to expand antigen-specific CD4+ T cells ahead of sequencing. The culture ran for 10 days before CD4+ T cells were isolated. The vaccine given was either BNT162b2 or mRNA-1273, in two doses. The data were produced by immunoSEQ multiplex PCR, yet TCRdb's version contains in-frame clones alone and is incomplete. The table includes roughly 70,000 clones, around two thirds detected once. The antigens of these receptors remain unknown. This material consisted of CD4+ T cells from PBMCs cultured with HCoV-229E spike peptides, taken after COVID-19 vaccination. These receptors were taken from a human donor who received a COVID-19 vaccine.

The CDR3 spells CASSWTGGVTDIQYF. The CDR3 nucleotides are TGTGCCAGCAGCTGGACAGGGGGAGTTACGGACATTCAGTACTTC. The chain carries TRBV5-6 and TRBJ2-4, with 10 bases that match TRBD1. The CDR3 is made up of 15 amino acids. The V gene's germline CDR1 is SGHDT and CDR2 YYEEEE. The V and J ends lost 3 bases and 8 bases, in that order; junction bases with no gene match: 8.

CDR3 DNA: TGTGCCAGCAGTTCCGCGGGGGCCTCCTACGAGCAGTACGTC. The encoded protein is CASSSAGASYEQYV. The rearrangement joins TRBV28 to TRBJ2-7; D perhaps matches TRBD2 (7 bases). Per germline, CDR1 MDHEN and CDR2 SYDVKM. The CDR3 is 14 residues long. V shed 4 bases and J shed 0 bases, with 10 bases lying between them.

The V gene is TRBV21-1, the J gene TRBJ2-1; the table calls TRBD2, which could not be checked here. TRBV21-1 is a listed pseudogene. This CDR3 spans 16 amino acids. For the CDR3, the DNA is TGTGCCAGCAGCACCCGACTAGTACAGTTGGGCAATGAGCAGTTCTTC. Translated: CASSTRLVQLGNEQFF.

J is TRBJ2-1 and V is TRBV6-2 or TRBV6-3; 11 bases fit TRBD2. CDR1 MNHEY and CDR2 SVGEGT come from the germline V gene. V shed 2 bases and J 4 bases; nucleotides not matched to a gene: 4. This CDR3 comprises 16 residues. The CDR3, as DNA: TGTGCCAGCAGTTACCCAGGGACTAGCGGATACAATGAGCAGTTCTTC. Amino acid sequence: CASSYPGTSGYNEQFF.

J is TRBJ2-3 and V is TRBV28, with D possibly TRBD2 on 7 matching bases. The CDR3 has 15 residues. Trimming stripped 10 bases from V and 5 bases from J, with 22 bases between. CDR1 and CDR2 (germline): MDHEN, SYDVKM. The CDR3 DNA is TGTGCCACCAGGTCCCAAGGGGGGGGGAAAGATACGCAGTATTTT. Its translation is CATRSQGGGKDTQYF.

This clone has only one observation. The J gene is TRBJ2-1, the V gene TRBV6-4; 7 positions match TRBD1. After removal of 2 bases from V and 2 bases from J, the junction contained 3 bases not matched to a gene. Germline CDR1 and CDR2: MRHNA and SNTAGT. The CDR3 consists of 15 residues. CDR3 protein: CASSDGGQPYNEQFF. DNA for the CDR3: TGTGCCAGCAGTGACGGGGGACAGCCCTACAATGAGCAGTTCTTC.

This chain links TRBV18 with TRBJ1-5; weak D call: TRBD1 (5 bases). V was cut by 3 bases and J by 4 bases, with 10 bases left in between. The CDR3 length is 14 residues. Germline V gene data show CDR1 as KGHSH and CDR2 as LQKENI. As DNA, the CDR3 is TGTGCCAGCTCACCCCAGGGAGAGAATCAGCCCCAGCATTTT. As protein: CASSPQGENQPQHF.

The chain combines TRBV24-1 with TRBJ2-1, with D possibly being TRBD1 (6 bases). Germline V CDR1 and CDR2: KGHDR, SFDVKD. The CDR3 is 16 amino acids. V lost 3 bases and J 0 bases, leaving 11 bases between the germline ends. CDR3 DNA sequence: TGTGCCACCAGTGATACAGGGTCCCTCTCCTACAATGAGCAGTTCTTC. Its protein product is CATSDTGSLSYNEQFF.

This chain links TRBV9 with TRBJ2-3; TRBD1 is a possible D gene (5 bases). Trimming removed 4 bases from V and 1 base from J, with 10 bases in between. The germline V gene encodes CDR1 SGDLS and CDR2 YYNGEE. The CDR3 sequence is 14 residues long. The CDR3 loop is CASSFRVGTDTQYF. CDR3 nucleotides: TGTGCCAGCAGCTTCAGGGTCGGCACAGATACGCAGTATTTT.

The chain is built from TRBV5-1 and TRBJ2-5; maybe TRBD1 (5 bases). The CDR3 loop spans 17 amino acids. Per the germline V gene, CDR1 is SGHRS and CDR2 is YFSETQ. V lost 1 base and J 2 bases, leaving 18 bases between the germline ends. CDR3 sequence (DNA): TGCGCCAGCAGCTTGCGCGGTGTGTCAGGGATTCAAGAGACCCAGTACTTC. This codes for CASSLRGVSGIQETQYF. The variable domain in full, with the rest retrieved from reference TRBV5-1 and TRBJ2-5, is KAGVTQTPRYLIKTRGQQVTLSCSPISGHRSVSWYQQTPGQGLQFLFEYFSETQRNKGNFPGRFSGRQFSNSRSEMNVSTLELGDSALYLCASSLRGVSGIQETQYFGPGTRLLVL.

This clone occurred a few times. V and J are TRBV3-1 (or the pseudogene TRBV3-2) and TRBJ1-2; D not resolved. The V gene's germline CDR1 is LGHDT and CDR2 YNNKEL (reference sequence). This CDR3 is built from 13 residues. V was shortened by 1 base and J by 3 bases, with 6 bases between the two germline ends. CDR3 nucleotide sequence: TGTGCCAGCAGCCAAGGGCAGTACTATGGCTACACCTTC. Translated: CASSQGQYYGYTF.

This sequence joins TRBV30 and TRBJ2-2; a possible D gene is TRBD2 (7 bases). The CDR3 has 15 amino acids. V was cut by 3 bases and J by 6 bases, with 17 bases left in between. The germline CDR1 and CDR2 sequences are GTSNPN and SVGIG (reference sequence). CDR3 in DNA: TGTGCCTGGAGGTCTGCGGGGGAGGGGGCCGGGGAGCTGTTTTTT. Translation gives CAWRSAGEGAGELFF.